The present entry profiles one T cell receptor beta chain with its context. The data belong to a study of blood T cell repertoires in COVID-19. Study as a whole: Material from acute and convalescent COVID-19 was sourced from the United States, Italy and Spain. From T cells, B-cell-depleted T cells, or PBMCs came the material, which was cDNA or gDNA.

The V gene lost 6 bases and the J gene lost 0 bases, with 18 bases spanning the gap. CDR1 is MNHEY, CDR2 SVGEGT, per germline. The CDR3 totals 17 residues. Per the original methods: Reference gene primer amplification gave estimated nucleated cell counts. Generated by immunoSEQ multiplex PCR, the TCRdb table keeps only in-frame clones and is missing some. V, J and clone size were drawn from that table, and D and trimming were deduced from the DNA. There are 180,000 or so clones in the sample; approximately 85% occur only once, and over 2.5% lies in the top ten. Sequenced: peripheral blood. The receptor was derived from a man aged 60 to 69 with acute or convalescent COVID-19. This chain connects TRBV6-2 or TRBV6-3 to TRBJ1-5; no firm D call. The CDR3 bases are TGTGCCAGCAGCCGGGCAGGCCCGGTCTATAGCAATCAGCCCCAGCATTTT. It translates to CASSRAGPVYSNQPQHF.